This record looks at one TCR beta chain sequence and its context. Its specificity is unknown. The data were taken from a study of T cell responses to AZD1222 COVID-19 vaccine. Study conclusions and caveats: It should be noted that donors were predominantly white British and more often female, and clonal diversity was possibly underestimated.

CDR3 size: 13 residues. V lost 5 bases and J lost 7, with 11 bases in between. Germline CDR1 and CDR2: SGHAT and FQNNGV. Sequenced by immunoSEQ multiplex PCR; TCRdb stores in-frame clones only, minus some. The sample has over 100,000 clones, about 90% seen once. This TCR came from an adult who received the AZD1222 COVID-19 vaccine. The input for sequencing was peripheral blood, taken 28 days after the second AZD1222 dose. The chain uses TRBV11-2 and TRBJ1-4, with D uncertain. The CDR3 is CASSPPGGEKLFF. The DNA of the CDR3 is TGTGCCAGCAGCCCCCCCGGTGGTGAAAAACTGTTTTTT.